Below, 21 T cell receptor beta chains from the same sample are listed, as sequenced in a study of cytotoxic CD8 clonotypes in ibrutinib-treated CLL. Sequencing was performed with immunoSEQ multiplex PCR; in TCRdb, only in-frame clones are kept and a portion is missing. The sample includes fewer than 300,000 clones, around 77% of them seen just once. The material sequenced was PBMCs, taken at disease progression, from a patient treated with ibrutinib. The receptors were sampled from a human donor with chronic lymphocytic leukemia.

The chain links TRBV6-5 to TRBJ2-2, with D possibly being TRBD2 (6 bases). V lost 5 bases to trimming and J lost 6 bases, with 13 bases between them. Germline loops: CDR1 MNHEY, CDR2 SVGAGI. The CDR3 runs 14 residues. The CDR3 loop reads CASSTRPGAGELFF. The CDR3 nucleotides are TGTGCCAGCAGTACAAGACCGGGGGCCGGGGAGCTGTTTTTT.

The J gene is TRBJ2-5, the V gene TRBV29-1; no clear D. Trimming removed 1 base from V and 7 bases from J, with 16 bases in between. CDR3 length: 14 amino acids. Per the germline V gene, CDR1 is SQVTM and CDR2 is ANQGSEA. The CDR3 nucleotides are TGCAGCGTTGAAGTGACCGTTGCCTCGGGGACCCAGTACTTC. Translation: CSVEVTVASGTQYF.

This sequence joins TRBV4-1 and TRBJ1-6; 7 bases match TRBD1. V was clipped by 3 bases and J by 7 bases; unmatched bases: 6. The germline V gene encodes CDR1 MGHRA and CDR2 YSYEKL. The CDR3 extends over 15 amino acids. The chain's CDR3 is CASSQVTGQNSPLHF. The CDR3 nucleotides read TGCGCCAGCAGCCAGGTGACAGGGCAGAATTCACCCCTCCACTTT.

CDR3 protein: CASSVGQGVNGYTF. The CDR3 coding sequence is TGTGCCAGCAGCGTAGGACAGGGGGTGAATGGCTACACCTTC. This chain connects TRBV5-8 to TRBJ1-2; 10 bases agree with TRBD1. This CDR3 has 14 residues. Germline V gives CDR1 SGHTS, CDR2 YDEGEE. The J segment lost 6 bases and the V segment lost 4 bases, leaving 6 bases of the junction unmatched.

This clone was detected only once. The CDR3 loop reads CASSSWEASGEAFF. The CDR3 coding sequence is TGTGCCAGCAGCTCCTGGGAAGCCAGCGGTGAAGCTTTCTTT. J is TRBJ1-1 and V is TRBV7-2; no reliable D call. In germline, CDR1 is SGHTA, CDR2 FQGNSA. The V and J ends lost 4 bases and 7 bases respectively, with 16 bases between them. CDR3 size: 14 residues. The full variable domain, in which reference TRBV7-2 and TRBJ1-1 provide the parts outside the CDR3, is GAGVSQSPSNKVTEKGKDVELRCDPISGHTALYWYRQSLGQGLEFLIYFQGNSAPDKSGLPSDRFSAERTGGSVSTLTIQRTQQEDSAVYLCASSSWEASGEAFFGQGTRLTVV.

This CDR3 is CASSQDSPGQALWGNTIYF. CDR3 in DNA: TGCGCCAGCAGCCAAGATTCCCCGGGACAGGCCCTTTGGGGAAACACCATATATTTT. The chain combines TRBV4-3 with TRBJ1-3, with 8 bases that match TRBD1. CDR3 length: 19 residues. With V trimmed by 0 bases and J by 4 bases, 14 bases remained unmatched. Germline assignment: CDR1 LGHNA and CDR2 YSLEER.

The CDR3 DNA sequence: TGTGCCAGCAGGGCCGGGACTAGCCCATATACGAACACCGGGGAGCTGTTTTTT. It codes for CASRAGTSPYTNTGELFF. This chain connects TRBV27 to TRBJ2-2; 9 bases fit TRBD2. CDR1 is MNHEY, CDR2 SMNVEV, per germline (reference sequence). After removal of 6 bases from V and 0 bases from J, the junction contained 11 bases not matched to a gene. The CDR3 extends over 18 amino acids.

V usage is TRBV5-1 and J usage is TRBJ2-2, with TRBD2 identical over 14 bases. The CDR3 contains 16 residues. The germline CDR1 and CDR2 sequences are SGHRS and YFSETQ. V lost 6 bases and J lost 7; bases outside the gene matches: 8. The CDR3 is CASTGLAGAPGGELFF. Here the CDR3 DNA reads TGCGCCAGCACGGGACTAGCGGGGGCCCCGGGCGGGGAGCTGTTTTTT.

The chain joins TRBV27 to TRBJ2-5, with TRBD2 matching 12 bases. Germline CDR1 is MNHEY and CDR2 is SMNVEV (reference sequence). The CDR3 is 16 amino acids. The J segment lost 0 bases and the V segment lost 9 bases, leaving 8 bases of the junction unmatched. CDR3 nucleotides: TGTGCCAGGGAGTCTAGCGGGAGGGGATACCAAGAGACCCAGTACTTC. Protein product: CARESSGRGYQETQYF.

The chain is built from TRBV29-1 and TRBJ1-5; no firm D call. CDR3 size: 14 residues. CDR1 is SQVTM, CDR2 ANQGSEA, per germline. V was cut by 3 bases and J by 3 bases, with 12 bases left in between. Written as DNA, the CDR3 is TGCAGCGTTGAGCTGGACGGCAACAATCAGCCCCAGCATTTT. It codes for CSVELDGNNQPQHF.

The V call is TRBV20-1, the J call TRBJ2-2, with TRBD1 as a possible D gene (5 bases). CDR3 length: 11 amino acids. Germline lookup yields CDR1 DFQATT and CDR2 SNEGSKA (reference sequence). V was clipped by 1 base and J by 12 bases, with 9 bases between them. The CDR3 spells CSARAPGQLFF. In nucleotides, the CDR3 is TGCAGTGCTAGAGCCCCAGGGCAGCTGTTTTTT.

V and J are TRBV7-9 and TRBJ1-3; unclear D gene. Trimming removed 1 base at V and 0 bases at J, with 10 bases between. Germline V gene sequence: CDR1 SEHNR, CDR2 FQNEAQ (reference sequence). CDR3 size: 16 residues. The CDR3 nucleotides are TGTGCCAGCAGCTTAGGGGCCCTACTCTCTGGAAACACCATATATTTT. This gives the protein CASSLGALLSGNTIYF.

The chain couples TRBV19 to TRBJ1-2; 7 bases are shared with TRBD1. With 10 bases clipped from V and 4 bases from J, the junction kept 6 bases outside the gene matches. Germline loops: CDR1 LNHDA, CDR2 SQIVND (reference sequence). CDR3 size: 12 residues. DNA of the CDR3: TGTGCCACCCGAAGGGACAGCTATGGCTACACCTTC. This sequence encodes CATRRDSYGYTF.

The CDR3 is CASSLELTTSYEQYF. CDR3 DNA sequence: TGTGCCAGCAGCTTAGAGTTAACCACCTCCTACGAGCAGTACTTC. V gene TRBV7-8 combines with J gene TRBJ2-7; D ambiguous. Germline loops: CDR1 SGHVS, CDR2 FQNEAQ. The CDR3 extends over 15 amino acids. V shed 1 base and J shed 0 bases, with 10 bases lying between them.

The V gene is TRBV10-1, the J gene TRBJ2-5; weak D call: TRBD2 (6 bases). Germline assignment: CDR1 WNHNN and CDR2 SYGVQD (reference sequence). The CDR3 has 15 amino acids. Trimming took off 2 bases at V and 1 base at J, with 11 bases between the two ends. CDR3 loop: CASSETGTPQETQYF. The CDR3 DNA follows: TGCGCCAGCAGTGAGACCGGGACTCCCCAAGAGACCCAGTACTTC.

The chain has TRBV20-1 and TRBJ2-7; D is perhaps TRBD1 or TRBD2 (5 bases each). Trimming shortened V by 5 bases and J by 9 bases, and 14 bases separated the two germline ends. The CDR3 runs to 11 residues. Germline CDR1 DFQATT, CDR2 SNEGSKA (reference sequence). Here the CDR3 DNA reads TGCAGTGCTGGGGACCGTCGGGGGCAGTACTTC. Protein: CSAGDRRGQYF.

This clone was detected a few times. The CDR3 DNA reads as TGCGCCAGCAGTGAGTTGTTCTTGGGTCAGCCCCAGCATTTT. This codes for CASSELFLGQPQHF. The V call is TRBV10-2, the J call TRBJ1-5; D is ambiguous. Trimming stripped 1 base from V and 6 bases from J, with 10 bases between. Germline assignment: CDR1 WSHSY and CDR2 SAAADI. This CDR3 is built from 14 residues.

This chain joins TRBV10-3 and TRBJ2-2; 10 positions match TRBD2. Germline-derived CDR1 and CDR2 are ENHRY and SYGVKD. The CDR3 totals 19 residues. J was trimmed by 0 bases and V by 5 bases; bases with no gene match: 12. CDR3 bases: TGTGCCATCAGTCCTCGGACTAGCGGACCCTTCGCGAACACCGGGGAGCTGTTTTTT. This translates into CAISPRTSGPFANTGELFF.

The chain is built from TRBV2 and TRBJ2-7; 8 nucleotides match TRBD2. The CDR3 is made up of 14 amino acids. V shed 10 bases and J 3 bases; nucleotides not matched to a gene: 11. The germline V gene has CDR1 SNHLY and CDR2 FYNNEI. The CDR3 sequence is CATLSLAGLYEQYF. CDR3 coding DNA: TGTGCCACGCTGTCGCTAGCGGGTCTCTACGAGCAGTACTTC.

This clone was seen a single time. The chain links TRBV5-1 to TRBJ1-1; maybe TRBD1 (6 bases). This CDR3 has 16 amino acids. CDR1 and CDR2 from the germline V gene are SGHRS and YFSETQ. V lost 1 base and J 11 bases, leaving 24 bases between the germline ends. CDR3: CASSLLGYRDRPLAFF. CDR3 DNA: TGCGCCAGCAGCTTGTTGGGGTACAGGGATCGACCCCTGGCTTTCTTT.

This clone has only a few counts. The V call is TRBV10-2, the J call TRBJ1-3, with unresolved D. The CDR3 contains 14 residues. Trimming shortened V by 3 bases and J by 0 bases, and 6 bases separated the two germline ends. In germline, CDR1 is WSHSY, CDR2 SAAADI. CDR3 sequence: CASSDRSSGNTIYF. The DNA for the CDR3 is TGCGCCAGCAGTGATCGGAGCTCTGGAAACACCATATATTTT.